This passage covers 17 T cell receptor beta chains from one sample sequenced in a study of blood T cells in healthy people across ages. Primers used in a second PCR of roughly 7 to 11 cycles were a sample-barcoded 5' primer and a J-beta primer mix. Each CDR3 protein is one row after TCRdb ran MiXCR on the 5' RACE reads. Of 500,000 to 600,000 distinct CDR3 sequences listed, 27% are singletons. The sample comprised blood. The receptors here all came from a woman aged 70-85 years in good health.

The J gene is TRBJ2-1, the V gene TRBV9, with TRBD2 identical over 12 bases. The germline gives CDR1 SGDLS, CDR2 YYNGEE. V was clipped by 4 bases and J by 7 bases; unmatched bases: 6. CDR3 length equals 15 residues. The CDR3 sequence is CASSLRTSGVNEQFF. CDR3 DNA: TGTGCCAGCAGCCTACGGACTAGCGGGGTAAATGAGCAGTTCTTC.

The rearrangement joins TRBV12-3 or TRBV12-4 to TRBJ2-6; TRBD2 is a possible D gene (5 bases). V lost 7 bases, J lost 1 base, and 11 bases lay in between. The CDR3 sequence is 15 residues long. The chain's CDR3 is CASKLEGSGANVLTF. CDR3 nucleotide sequence: TGTGCCAGCAAACTAGAAGGGTCTGGGGCCAACGTCCTGACTTTC.

This chain connects TRBV6-2 or TRBV6-3 to TRBJ2-3; tentatively, D is TRBD2 (7 bases). This CDR3 has 14 residues. The V end was cut by 2 bases, the J end by 2 bases, with 8 bases between. Germline V gene lookup returns CDR1 MNHEY and CDR2 SVGEGT. Written as DNA, the CDR3 is TGTGCCAGCAGTTACGGGGGGGCCACAGATACGCAGTATTTT. It is translated as CASSYGGATDTQYF.

The chain joins TRBV20-1 to TRBJ1-5; 8 bases are shared with TRBD1. With 2 bases clipped from V and 7 bases from J, the junction kept 10 bases outside the gene matches. The germline V gene encodes CDR1 DFQATT and CDR2 SNEGSKA (reference sequence). The CDR3 is 15 amino acids. The CDR3 reads CSARKSAGGSQPQHF. The CDR3 bases are TGCAGTGCTAGAAAGTCGGCAGGGGGCAGCCAGCCCCAGCATTTT.

The CDR3: CASSRTRSYGYTF. The CDR3 DNA follows: TGTGCCAGCAGCCGAACCAGGTCCTATGGCTACACCTTC. The V call is TRBV5-6, the J call TRBJ1-2; D uncertain. The CDR3 sequence is 13 residues long. Trimming cost V 4 bases and J 4 bases, with 11 bases left between them. Germline CDR1 and CDR2: SGHDT and YYEEEE. Supplemented by reference TRBV5-6 and TRBJ1-2, the full variable domain reads DAGVTQSPTHLIKTRGQQVTLRCSPKSGHDTVSWYQQALGQGPQFIFQYYEEEERQRGNFPDRFSGHQFPNYSSELNVNALLLGDSALYLCASSRTRSYGYTFGSGTRLTVV.

The rearrangement joins TRBV5-1 to TRBJ1-1; 9 bases are a match to TRBD1. With V trimmed by 3 bases and J by 6 bases, 9 bases remained unmatched. Germline CDR1 is SGHRS and CDR2 is YFSETQ. The CDR3 has 15 amino acids. As DNA, the CDR3 is TGCGCCAGCAGCTCCTCGGGACAGGGAATATCTGAAGCTTTCTTT. This gives the protein CASSSSGQGISEAFF.

This chain links TRBV24-1 with TRBJ2-5; TRBD1 matches 8 bases. The DNA end is a closer match to TRBJ2-7, so the J assignment may be wrong. The CDR3 is 17 residues long. Germline-derived CDR1 and CDR2 are KGHDR and SFDVKD. The CDR3 DNA follows: TGTGCCACCAGTAGGGGACCCGGACAGGGCTTCTCCTACGAGCAGTACTTC. It is translated as CATSRGPGQGFSYEQYF.

The rearrangement uses TRBV6-1 and TRBJ2-1; perhaps TRBD2 as D (6 bases). Germline V lookup: CDR1 MNHNS, CDR2 SASEGT. Between the trimmed V and J ends, which lost 6 bases and 6 bases, there was a span of 15 bases. The CDR3 length is 14 residues. CDR3 region: CASRPGVGGNEQFF. CDR3 coding DNA: TGTGCCAGCAGACCCGGTGTGGGGGGCAATGAGCAGTTCTTC.

This clonotype was counted at least ten times. The chain is built from TRBV12-3 or TRBV12-4 and TRBJ1-2, with 7 bases aligning to TRBD1. J gave up 13 bases and V 5 bases, and 7 bases lay outside the gene matches. The CDR3 runs 11 residues. CDR3 coding DNA: TGTGCCAGCAGTCGACAGGGATCGAGCACCTTC. Translated: CASSRQGSSTF.

The chain couples TRBV5-5 to TRBJ2-5; D might be TRBD1 (8 bases). This CDR3 has 16 residues. Trimming took 4 bases from V and 3 from J, leaving 19 bases between them. Germline CDR1 reads SGHKS; CDR2 reads YYEKEE (reference sequence). CDR3 amino acids: CASSLRTGRGKETQYF. The CDR3 region has the DNA TGTGCCAGCAGCCTTAGGACAGGGAGGGGTAAAGAGACCCAGTACTTC.

V gene TRBV7-9 combines with J gene TRBJ2-7; 9 bases map to TRBD1. CDR1 and CDR2 from the germline V gene are SEHNR and FQNEAQ (reference sequence). Trimming removed 5 bases from V and 6 bases from J; junction bases left unmatched: 14. CDR3 size: 16 residues. CDR3 DNA sequence: TGTGCCAGCAGCCCTCCGGGACAGGGAAGTTCGGGCGAGCAGTACTTC. Translation gives CASSPPGQGSSGEQYF.

This clonotype appeared a few times. The J gene is TRBJ2-7, the V gene TRBV6-5; perhaps TRBD2 as D (6 bases). The V and J ends lost 6 bases and 3 bases respectively, with 18 bases between them. The CDR3 loop spans 15 amino acids. The germline V gene has CDR1 MNHEY and CDR2 SVGAGI. The CDR3 is CASRYSGLSSYEQYF. Written as DNA, the CDR3 is TGTGCCAGCAGGTATAGTGGACTAAGCAGCTACGAGCAGTACTTC.

The V call is TRBV12-3 or TRBV12-4, the J call TRBJ1-6; D unclear. This CDR3 has 14 amino acids. The V end lost 3 bases, the J end lost 9 bases, and 12 bases lay between the germline ends. CDR3: CASSLPQDASPLHF. CDR3 bases: TGTGCCAGCAGTTTGCCCCAGGACGCTTCACCCCTCCACTTT.

This chain uses TRBV7-9 with TRBJ2-5, with TRBD1 matching 12 bases. TRBJ2-7 matches the DNA end more closely, so the J call is doubtful. Germline-derived CDR1 and CDR2 are SEHNR and FQNEAQ (reference sequence). The CDR3 has 17 residues. CDR3 in amino acids: CASSLGTGGAGAYEQYF. The DNA for the CDR3 is TGTGCCAGCAGCCTCGGGACAGGGGGCGCAGGCGCCTACGAGCAGTACTTC.

This CDR3 is CASSLSGSTETQYF. DNA for the CDR3: TGTGCCAGCAGCTTGTCGGGCAGTACGGAGACCCAGTACTTC. The chain combines TRBV7-2 with TRBJ2-5; D is ambiguous. Germline V gene sequence: CDR1 SGHTA, CDR2 FQGNSA. The V end lost 3 bases, the J end lost 5 bases, and 13 bases lay between the germline ends. The CDR3 contains 14 residues.

V and J are TRBV5-1 and TRBJ1-1; tentative D call: TRBD1 (6 bases). In germline, CDR1 is SGHRS, CDR2 YFSETQ. The CDR3 consists of 15 residues. Trimming took off 4 bases at V and 5 bases at J, with 18 bases between the two ends. CDR3 in amino acids: CASSGVSGEGTEAFF. In DNA, the CDR3 is TGCGCCAGCAGCGGAGTATCAGGGGAGGGAACTGAAGCTTTCTTT.

In DNA form, the CDR3 reads TGTGCCAGCAGCGTAGGAGCTAGCGGCGGCTACGAGCAGTACTTC. Translated: CASSVGASGGYEQYF. V usage is TRBV9 and J usage is TRBJ2-7, with 7 bases that match TRBD2. Germline V gene lookup returns CDR1 SGDLS and CDR2 YYNGEE. V lost 0 bases, J lost 3 bases, and 6 bases stayed unmatched. This CDR3 comprises 15 residues.